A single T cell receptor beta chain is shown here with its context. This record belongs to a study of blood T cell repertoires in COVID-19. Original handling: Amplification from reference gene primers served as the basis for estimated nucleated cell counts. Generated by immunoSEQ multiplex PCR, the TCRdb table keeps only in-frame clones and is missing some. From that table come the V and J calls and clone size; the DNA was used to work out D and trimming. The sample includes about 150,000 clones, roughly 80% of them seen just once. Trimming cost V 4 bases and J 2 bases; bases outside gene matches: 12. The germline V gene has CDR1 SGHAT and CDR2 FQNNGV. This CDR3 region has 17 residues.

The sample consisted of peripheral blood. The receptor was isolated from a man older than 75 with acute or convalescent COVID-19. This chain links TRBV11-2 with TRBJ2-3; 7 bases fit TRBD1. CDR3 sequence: CASSSARDSGNTDTQYF. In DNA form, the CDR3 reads TGTGCCAGCAGCTCCGCTCGGGACAGCGGAAACACAGATACGCAGTATTTT.